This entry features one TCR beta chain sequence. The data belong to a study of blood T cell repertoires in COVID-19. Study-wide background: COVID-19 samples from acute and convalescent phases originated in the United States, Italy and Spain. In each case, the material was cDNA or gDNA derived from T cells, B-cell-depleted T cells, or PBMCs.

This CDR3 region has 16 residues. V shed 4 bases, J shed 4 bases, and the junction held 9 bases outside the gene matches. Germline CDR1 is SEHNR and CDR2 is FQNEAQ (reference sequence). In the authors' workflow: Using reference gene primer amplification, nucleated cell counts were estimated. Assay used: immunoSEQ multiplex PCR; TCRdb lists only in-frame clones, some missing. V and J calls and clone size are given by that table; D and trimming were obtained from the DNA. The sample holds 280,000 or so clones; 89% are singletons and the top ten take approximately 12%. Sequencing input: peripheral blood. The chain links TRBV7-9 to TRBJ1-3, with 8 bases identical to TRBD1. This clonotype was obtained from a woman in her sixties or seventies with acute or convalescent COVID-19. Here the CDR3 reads CASSSELGQGGNTIYF. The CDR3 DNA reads TGTGCCAGCAGCTCAGAGCTTGGACAGGGAGGAAACACCATATATTTT.